This TCR beta chain was documented in a study of beta chain features in type 1 diabetes. Study results and limitations: Over-representation of high TCR-expressing cells was a possible consequence of cDNA sequencing. In comparison with healthy donors, patients had naive, central memory and Treg TCRB repertoires that appeared more similar. HLA effects on TCRB rearrangement stayed unresolved here. There was a moderate but significant shortening of TCRB CDR3s in all four CD4+ subsets of Type 1 diabetes patients.

Of the isolated RNA, all was reverse transcribed, and so the sequenced material was expressed TCRB transcripts. The method was immunoSEQ multiplex PCR; TCRdb's version includes in-frame clones alone and lacks a portion of them. The table lists hundreds of thousands of clones, about an eighth of them singletons. This clone has more than one count but fewer than ten. As yet, its antigen is unknown. Germline V gene lookup returns CDR1 MNHEY and CDR2 SVGAGI. Losses at the gene ends were 1 base for V and 6 bases for J; bases not matched to a gene: 5. The CDR3 is made up of 15 amino acids. Per donor, one heparinised blood draw averaged roughly 110 mL.

This rearrangement joins TRBV6-5 to TRBJ2-2; 7 positions match TRBD2. Material: naive CD4+ T cells from blood. This TCR derives from a man younger than 30 with type 1 diabetes. CDR3: CASSYFASGAGELFF. DNA for the CDR3: TGTGCCAGCAGTTACTTCGCTAGCGGCGCCGGGGAGCTGTTTTTT.